The present TCR beta chain was sequenced within a study of shared clonotypes between healthy human individuals. Trimming stripped 3 bases from V and 1 base from J, with 12 bases between. The CDR3 runs 15 residues. The V gene's germline CDR1 is ENHRY and CDR2 SYGVKD. The table came from immunoSEQ multiplex PCR; TCRdb's copy has only in-frame clones and leaves some out. The sample has about 2 million clones, 95% seen once. The chain uses TRBV10-3 and TRBJ1-2; D is possibly TRBD1 (6 bases). Material: naive CD4+ T cells sorted from blood. Subset of the sample: CD45RA+ positively selected. This sequence originates from a man in his late teens or twenties in good health. CDR3 sequence (DNA): TGTGCCATCAGTGACTTAGGGGGGAGTAACTATGGCTACACCTTC. Protein: CAISDLGGSNYGYTF.